This paragraph reports one T cell receptor (beta chain). Since no conserved phenylalanine or tryptophan closes the CDR3, a read error is the likely cause. The DNA is left out, because the CDR3 cannot be placed on it with certainty; the CDR3 is given as TCRdb lists it. The data derive from a study of CD8+CD57+ T cells in acquired aplastic anemia. Patients sequenced had flow cytometry evidence of CD8+CD57+ cell expansion. At blood sampling, none of the patients had yet received therapy. Using genomic DNA as the template, TCR beta VDJ and CDR3 profiling was carried out. TCRdb analysed the reads with MiXCR anew, one entry per CDR3 protein. Here the sample spans approximately 250,000 distinct CDR3 sequences, around 82% being singletons. Germline V gene sequence: CDR1 SGHTA, CDR2 FQGNSA. The CDR3 region is 13 residues in length, termini included.

The chain links TRBV7-2 to TRBJ2-3; TRBD1 was called by the table and not checked on the DNA. The TCR comes from a human donor with aplastic anemia. Material: sorted CD4+, CD8+, or CD8+CD57+ T cells (not recorded which) from PBMCs. The CDR3 sequence is CASSNAQAAQETQ.